A selection of T cell receptor beta chains follows, all from one sample in a study of graft-versus-host responses after intestinal transplantation. Clones were sequenced by immunoSEQ multiplex PCR, and TCRdb holds only the in-frame ones, with some missing. The sample carries approximately 92,000 clones, under 95% recorded once. Antigens of these TCRs are unknown. The source was unstimulated CD8+ T cells sorted from spleen or lymph node cells, collected before intestinal transplant. The receptors were sampled from a human donor who received an intestinal transplant. The CDR3 runs from the conserved cysteine through the conserved F or W. A D gene is named only where the DNA matches it firmly. Expanded clones get a size class; other rows say once, few or many, or leave the size out.

J,D,V,size,DNA,CDR3
TRBJ2-7,.,TRBV13,.,TGTGCCAGCAGCTTAGGCCGGGATTACGAGCAGTACTTC,CASSLGRDYEQYF
TRBJ2-2,.,TRBV15,.,TGTGCCACCAGCAGAGATCGGCGTGGACTTAGAAACACCGGGGAGCTGTTTTTT,CATSRDRRGLRNTGELFF
TRBJ2-7,.,TRBV12-5,.,TGTGCTAGTGGTTTGGTACTTTTGTACAGGGCTCCCTACGAGCAGTACTTC,CASGLVLLYRAPYEQYF
TRBJ2-5,.,TRBV11-2,.,TGTGCCAGCAGCTTAGAACCCTTAAGTTGGGAGACCCAGTACTTC,CASSLEPLSWETQYF
TRBJ2-7,.,TRBV5-1,.,TGCGCCAGCAGCTTGGCCGGGGAGGGGGACGAGCAGTACTTC,CASSLAGEGDEQYF
TRBJ1-6,.,TRBV5-1,.,TGCGCCAGCAGCTGGGGAATCGGGGCACCCCTCCACTTT,CASSWGIGAPLHF
TRBJ1-3,.,TRBV6-6,few,TGTGCCACCCGTCCACTGAACTCTGGAAACACCATATATTTT,CATRPLNSGNTIYF
TRBJ2-7,.,TRBV6-5,.,TGTGCCAGCAGTTACTCGGACAGACTCTACGAGCAGTACTTC,CASSYSDRLYEQYF
TRBJ2-2,TRBD2,TRBV30,.,TGTGCCTGGAATATCGGACTAGCGCTGAACACCGGGGAGCTGTTTTTT,CAWNIGLALNTGELFF
TRBJ2-5,.,TRBV7-6,.,TGTGCCAGCAGGATCCCCTTCGCATCCCAAGAGACCCAGTACTTC,CASRIPFASQETQYF
TRBJ1-5,TRBD1,TRBV6-5,.,TGTGCCAGCAGCAGGGGGGGCAATCAGCCCCAGCATTTT,CASSRGGNQPQHF
TRBJ2-1,.,TRBV27,.,TGTGCCGCAAAGGGCGGGAATGAGCAGTTCTTC,CAAKGGNEQFF
TRBJ1-1,.,TRBV14,.,TGTGCCAGCAGCCAAGAGGTTTGGGAGAACACTGAAGCTTTCTTT,CASSQEVWENTEAFF
TRBJ2-2,.,TRBV4-1,.,TGCGCCAGCAGCCAGGCAAAACAGACCGGGGAGCTGTTTTTT,CASSQAKQTGELFF
TRBJ1-2,.,TRBV5-1,.,TGCGCCAGCAGCAACCGGACCTATGGCTACACCTTC,CASSNRTYGYTF
TRBJ2-7,.,TRBV9,.,TGTGCCAGCAGCGTAGGATGGGTTTCGGGCGAGCAGTACTTC,CASSVGWVSGEQYF
TRBJ2-1,.,TRBV6-1,.,TGTGCCAGCAGTGAATACGCCTTCGGCTTGAAGTACAATGAGCAGTTCTTC,CASSEYAFGLKYNEQFF
TRBJ1-2,.,TRBV6-6,.,TGTGCCAGCAGTTACAGGGACTATGGCTACACCTTC,CASSYRDYGYTF
TRBJ2-5,.,TRBV5-1,few,TGCGCCAGCAGCTTAAGGTCCCCGGCAACAGAGACCCAGTACTTC,CASSLRSPATETQYF
TRBJ1-5,TRBD1,TRBV29-1,.,TGCAGCGTTCCCGACCCTAGTACAGGGGGACGCAATCAGCCCCAGCATTTT,CSVPDPSTGGRNQPQHF
TRBJ1-1,.,TRBV5-1,.,TGCGCCAGCAGCTTGGTGGGGTGGCCTGAAGCTTTCTTT,CASSLVGWPEAFF
TRBJ2-6,.,TRBV27,.,TGTGCCAGCAGTTTCCAAGGACCGCTCTCTGGGGCCAACGTCCTGACTTTC,CASSFQGPLSGANVLTF
TRBJ1-5,.,TRBV19,once,TGTGCCAGTAGTATATGGTCAGGCCGATATCAGCCCCAGCATTTT,CASSIWSGRYQPQHF
TRBJ2-1,.,TRBV7-9,.,TGTGCCAGCAGCTTATACACTAGCTGGTCCTACAATGAGCAGTTCTTC,CASSLYTSWSYNEQFF
TRBJ2-7,TRBD2,TRBV7-2,.,TGTGCCAGCAGCCCCCAGACTAGCGGGAGGCGATACTACGAGCAGTACTTC,CASSPQTSGRRYYEQYF
TRBJ2-1,.,TRBV10-3,once,TGTGCCATCAGCGCCGCCAAGGACTTGAGAAATGAGCAGTTCTTC,CAISAAKDLRNEQFF
TRBJ2-7,TRBD2,TRBV9,.,TGTGCCAGCAGCGTAGGAGGAGCGGGAGAGGGCGACGAGCAGTACTTC,CASSVGGAGEGDEQYF
TRBJ1-1,TRBD1,TRBV15,once,TGTGCCACCAGCAGTAGGACAGGGTACACTGAAGCTTTCTTT,CATSSRTGYTEAFF
TRBJ2-1,.,TRBV6-5,.,TGTGCCAGCAGTATAATAGGAGATGAGCAGTTCTTC,CASSIIGDEQFF
TRBJ2-6,.,TRBV9,.,TGTGCCAGCCACGTGATGCACTCAAACAAAGTCGGGGCCAACGTCCTGACTTTC,CASHVMHSNKVGANVLTF
TRBJ1-5,.,TRBV15,once,TGTGCCACCAGCAGAGGTGAGGGGCCCTATAGCAATCAGCCCCAGCATTTT,CATSRGEGPYSNQPQHF
TRBJ2-7,.,TRBV11-2,.,TGTGCCAGCAGCTTAGTGGGTGGGCAGGGCTACGAGCAGTACTTC,CASSLVGGQGYEQYF
TRBJ2-7,.,TRBV7-9,.,TGTGCCAGCAGCTCCGGGACGCAAGCTAACGAGCAGTACTTC,CASSSGTQANEQYF
TRBJ1-5,.,TRBV6-1,.,TGTGCCAGCAGTGTACAGGGAGAGAGTCAGCCCCAGCATTTT,CASSVQGESQPQHF
TRBJ1-5,.,TRBV5-1,.,TGCGCCAGCAGCGACGGAAGGGGACAGCCCCAGCATTTT,CASSDGRGQPQHF
TRBJ2-7,.,TRBV11-1,.,TGTGCCAGCAGCTGGAGCGGCGACACCTCCTACGAGCAGTACTTC,CASSWSGDTSYEQYF
TRBJ2-7,TRBD1,TRBV2,.,TGTGCCAGCAGCAGGACAGGGGGACCAACTATTTCCTACGAGCAGTACTTC,CASSRTGGPTISYEQYF
TRBJ2-5,TRBD2,TRBV10-1,.,TGCGCCAGCAGTGCTGCGGGAGTCGAGGAGACCCAGTACTTC,CASSAAGVEETQYF
TRBJ1-1,.,TRBV7-9,.,TGTGCCAGCAGTCACGACTGGAACACTGAAGCTTTCTTT,CASSHDWNTEAFF
TRBJ1-5,.,TRBV5-5,.,TGTGCCAGCAGCTTGGGACCACAGGGACAGCCCCAGCATTTT,CASSLGPQGQPQHF
TRBJ2-1,.,TRBV6-6,.,TGTGCCAGCAGCATAGGGGTTGAGAATGAGCAGTTCTTC,CASSIGVENEQFF
TRBJ1-2,.,TRBV7-9,.,TGTGCCAGCAGCTCGCCACCGGATGGCTACACCTTC,CASSSPPDGYTF
TRBJ2-5,.,TRBV5-6,.,TGTGCCAGCAGACAGCAGGGTAGACAGACCCAGTACTTC,CASRQQGRQTQYF
TRBJ2-7,TRBD1,TRBV5-4,.,TGTGCCAGCAGCGGTGGACAGGTTTCCTACGAGCAGTACTTC,CASSGGQVSYEQYF
TRBJ2-5,.,TRBV5-4,.,TGTGCCAGCAGCGGGTGGGGTCGGGAGACCCAGTACTTC,CASSGWGRETQYF
TRBJ2-7,TRBD2,TRBV4-1,.,TGCGCCAGCAGCCAGGTACTAGCGGGGGCCTACGAGCAGTACTTC,CASSQVLAGAYEQYF
TRBJ2-7,.,TRBV28,.,TGTGCCAGCAGTTTGGGGCCAGTTTACGAGCAGTACTTC,CASSLGPVYEQYF
TRBJ1-5,.,TRBV6-1,.,TGTGCCAGCAGTGAAGCGGCAGGTTATAGCAATCAGCCCCAGCATTTT,CASSEAAGYSNQPQHF
TRBJ1-1,.,TRBV9,once,TGTGCCAGCAGCGTAGAAGGGCGGGGGGGAGATGAAGCTTTCTTT,CASSVEGRGGDEAFF
TRBJ2-3,.,TRBV18,.,TGTGCCAGCTCACCGGGATGGAGATGGGTTACAGATACGCAGTATTTT,CASSPGWRWVTDTQYF
TRBJ2-7,.,TRBV6-1,once,TGTGCCAGCGAGACAAAGGACAGCTACGAGCAGTACTTC,CASETKDSYEQYF
TRBJ2-7,.,TRBV6-1,.,TGTGCCAGCATGTTCACAGGGAGCTACGAGCAGTACTTC,CASMFTGSYEQYF
TRBJ2-2,.,TRBV2,.,TGTGCCAGCAGTGGGGCGAACCGGGACACCTTATCCGGGGAGCTGTTTTTT,CASSGANRDTLSGELFF